Each of the 10 T cell receptor beta chains below was sequenced from the same sample in a study of CD8+ T cells in alopecia areata. Treatment of the sample: oral pan-JAK inhibitor, 5-10 mg twice daily. The authors extracted RNA and reverse transcribed it into cDNA as the sequencing template. Produced via immunoSEQ multiplex PCR; TCRdb's table is partial and in-frame only. The repertoire consists of fewer than 150,000 clones, with approximately 52% occurring once and the leading ten covering nearly 30%. The sample was CD8+ T cells sorted from blood, taken at week 4, from a patient treated with tofacitinib. The receptors derive from a human donor with alopecia areata.

The chain uses TRBV28 and TRBJ2-1; D may match TRBD1 or TRBD2 (5 bases each). This CDR3 comprises 12 residues. In germline, CDR1 is MDHEN, CDR2 SYDVKM. Trimming took 2 bases from V and 6 from J, leaving 5 bases between them. The CDR3 region is CASSLGGNEQFF. The CDR3 region has the DNA TGTGCCAGCAGTTTAGGGGGCAATGAGCAGTTCTTC.

This clone is a singleton in its sample. The rearrangement uses TRBV29-1 and TRBJ2-2, with D unclear. The CDR3 consists of 13 residues. The V gene lost 0 bases and the J gene lost 3 bases, with 5 bases spanning the gap. CDR1 is SQVTM, CDR2 ANQGSEA, per germline. The CDR3: CSVEEGYTGELFF. CDR3 bases: TGCAGCGTTGAAGAAGGGTACACCGGGGAGCTGTTTTTT.

The table lists this clone with a few counts. J is TRBJ2-1 and V is TRBV14; tentatively, D is TRBD1 or TRBD2 (5 bases each). CDR1 is SGHDN and CDR2 is FVKESK in the germline V gene. The CDR3 sequence is 15 residues long. Between the trimmed V and J ends, which lost 5 bases and 2 bases, there was a span of 13 bases. CDR3 in DNA: TGTGCCAGCAGCGGCCGGGACGGGACCTACAATGAGCAGTTCTTC. Protein product: CASSGRDGTYNEQFF.

The rearrangement links TRBV30 to TRBJ2-5, with 8 bases matching TRBD2. The DNA end is more similar to TRBJ2-7, so the J call may be wrong. CDR1 and CDR2 (germline): GTSNPN, SVGIG (reference sequence). The length of the CDR3 is 13 residues. CDR3 residues: CAWSVGLAYEQYF. CDR3 nucleotide sequence: TGTGCCTGGAGTGTGGGACTAGCCTACGAGCAGTACTTC.

This clone came up once. V is TRBV7-8 and J is TRBJ2-7; D is ambiguous. Germline V gene lookup returns CDR1 SGHVS and CDR2 FQNEAQ. Trimming shortened V by 2 bases and J by 6 bases, and 8 bases separated the two germline ends. The CDR3 length is 12 residues. Here the CDR3 DNA reads TGTGCCAGCAGCTTATTCCCTAGCGAGCAGTACTTC. Protein product: CASSLFPSEQYF.

This chain connects TRBV30 to TRBJ1-2, with a weak D call TRBD1 (6 bases). The germline V and J ends were trimmed by 0 bases and 6 bases, with 20 bases remaining between them. The CDR3 totals 16 residues. Germline CDR1 is GTSNPN and CDR2 is SVGIG (reference sequence). CDR3 loop: CAWSVLDGNGGDGYTF. For the CDR3, the DNA is TGTGCCTGGAGTGTACTTGACGGGAACGGGGGCGATGGCTACACCTTC.

This chain joins TRBV13 and TRBJ2-1; unclear D gene. CDR1 and CDR2 from the germline V gene are PRHDT and FYEKMQ (reference sequence). CDR3 length equals 12 residues. V was trimmed by 0 bases and J by 7 bases, leaving 4 bases between them. The CDR3, as DNA: TGTGCCAGCAGCTTAGGACCTAATGAGCAGTTCTTC. This encodes CASSLGPNEQFF. The full variable domain, with the rest looked up from reference TRBV13 and TRBJ2-1, is AAGVIQSPRHLIKEKRETATLKCYPIPRHDTVYWYQQGPGQDPQFLISFYEKMQSDKGSIPDRFSAQQFSDYHSELNMSSLELGDSALYFCASSLGPNEQFFGPGTRLTVL.

The chain has TRBV7-9 and TRBJ2-5; D is possibly TRBD1 or TRBD2 (6 bases each). Trimming pared 1 base from V and 4 bases from J, leaving 16 bases between. CDR1 and CDR2 (germline): SEHNR, FQNEAQ (reference sequence). This CDR3 comprises 16 residues. Written as DNA, the CDR3 is TGTGCCAGCAGCTTAGTTGTCCCGGGGGCCGGAGAGACCCAGTACTTC. Translation: CASSLVVPGAGETQYF.

The rearrangement uses TRBV9 and TRBJ2-7, with D possibly matching TRBD2 (6 bases). Trimming cost V 3 bases and J 4 bases, with 17 bases left between them. The CDR3 contains 15 residues. Germline lookup yields CDR1 SGDLS and CDR2 YYNGEE. The CDR3 sequence: CASSATGSGEYEQYF. DNA of the CDR3: TGTGCCAGCAGCGCAACAGGTTCGGGGGAATACGAGCAGTACTTC.

This clone has just a few counts. This chain uses TRBV29-1 with TRBJ2-7; 7 bases agree with TRBD1. The germline V gene encodes CDR1 SQVTM and CDR2 ANQGSEA. The J segment lost 1 base and the V segment lost 1 base, leaving 4 bases of the junction unmatched. This CDR3 comprises 14 residues. CDR3 protein: CSVEVGTASYEQYF. The CDR3 DNA reads TGCAGCGTTGAAGTGGGGACAGCTTCCTACGAGCAGTACTTC.